The rows below give T cell receptor beta chains drawn from one sample of a study of cytomegalovirus exposure and HLA in healthy donors. Assay: immunoSEQ multiplex PCR; the TCRdb copy retains only in-frame clones and omits some. The repertoire holds 130,000 to 150,000 clones, with about 73% as singletons. The sequenced sample consisted of PBMCs. These receptors originate from a man between 35 and 55 years old in good health and CMV-seropositive. Both conserved end residues are part of each CDR3. The D gene is left open where the match is weak. The size entry is marked missing in some rows and otherwise reads once, few, many or a size class.

V	J	size	D	DNA	CDR3
TRBV4-1	TRBJ2-7	-	TRBD1	TGCGCCAGCAGCCAAGCTGGGACAGGGTCCTACGAGCAGTACTTC	CASSQAGTGSYEQYF
TRBV5-1	TRBJ2-3	-	TRBD2	TGCGCCAGCACCGTCCGACCCTCCGGGACTAGCGGGAGTTTGGGCACAGATACGCAGTATTTT	CASTVRPSGTSGSLGTDTQYF
TRBV15	TRBJ2-3	-	TRBD2	TGTGCCACCAGCGGCAAACTAGCGGGAGAGGCAGATACGCAGTATTTT	CATSGKLAGEADTQYF
TRBV30	TRBJ1-3	-	TRBD1	TGTGCCTGGAGTATGACAGGGATAGGTGGAAACACCATATATTTT	CAWSMTGIGGNTIYF
TRBV6-1	TRBJ1-2	-	TRBD1	TGTGCCAGCAGTGAGAGTGCCGGGACAGCTAACTATGGCTACACCTTC	CASSESAGTANYGYTF
TRBV7-9	TRBJ1-1	-	-	TGTTCCAGCAGCTTAGGATCAGGGTTGACTGAAGCTTTCTTT	CSSSLGSGLTEAFF
TRBV12-5	TRBJ1-1	few	-	TGTGCTAGTGCCCGGGGAGGGGGGACTGAAGCTTTCTTT	CASARGGGTEAFF
TRBV7-8	TRBJ2-7	-	TRBD2	TGTGCCAGCAGCTTATATTCATCGGGCCGGGGGGACGACGAGCAGTACTTC	CASSLYSSGRGDDEQYF
TRBV5-1	TRBJ2-7	few	-	TGCGCCAGCAGCTTCACAGGGAACGAGCAGTACTTC	CASSFTGNEQYF
TRBV25-1	TRBJ1-3	-	-	TGTGCCAGCAGGAGCTCTGGAAACACCATATATTTT	CASRSSGNTIYF
TRBV6-5	TRBJ2-2	-	-	TGTGCCAGCAGCCCTAGACCCCTCCACACCGGGGAGCTGTTTTTT	CASSPRPLHTGELFF
TRBV10-3	TRBJ1-4	once	-	TGTGCCATCAGCCAGACAGGACCTAATGAAAAACTGTTTTTT	CAISQTGPNEKLFF
TRBV7-9	TRBJ2-7	-	-	TGTGCCAGCAGCCAGGGCCAAATTTACGAGCAGTACTTC	CASSQGQIYEQYF
TRBV5-1	TRBJ2-1	-	-	TGCGCCAGCAGCTTGGATCCAGGGGCGGTGGGCAATGAGCAGTTCTTC	CASSLDPGAVGNEQFF
TRBV10-1	TRBJ2-1	-	TRBD1	TGCGCCAGCAGTGGGGACAGGGTGGCCTACAATGAGCAGTTCTTC	CASSGDRVAYNEQFF
TRBV2	TRBJ2-7	once	-	TGTGCCAGCAGTGGAGACGGGAGAGCCCCCAGCGAGCAGTACTTC	CASSGDGRAPSEQYF
TRBV19	TRBJ2-7	-	-	TGTGCCAGTAGTAAAGACAGGTACGAGCAGTACTTC	CASSKDRYEQYF
TRBV5-1	TRBJ1-1	-	-	TGCGCCAGCAGCTTGAATACAGGCATGAACACTGAAGCTTTCTTT	CASSLNTGMNTEAFF
TRBV7-2	TRBJ2-7	-	TRBD2	TGTGCCAGCAGCTTAGCTAGCGGGGACTCCTACGAGCAGTACTTC	CASSLASGDSYEQYF
TRBV5-4	TRBJ2-1	-	TRBD1	TGTGCCAGCAGCTTGGGACAGGGATATCGTTACAATGAGCAGTTCTTC	CASSLGQGYRYNEQFF
TRBV30	TRBJ2-3	-	TRBD1	TGTGCCTGGAGTGACCGGGACAGGGGCACAGATACGCAGTATTTT	CAWSDRDRGTDTQYF
TRBV4-2	TRBJ2-3	-	-	TGTGCCAGCAGCCAAGATCGGAGTTATACGCAGTATTTT	CASSQDRSYTQYF
TRBV10-3	TRBJ1-1	few	TRBD1	TGTGCCATCAGACCGGACAGGTCCTTTGACGAAGCTTTCTTT	CAIRPDRSFDEAFF
TRBV29-1	TRBJ1-2	-	-	TGCAGCGTTGAGAAGTTCAACGGTGGCTACACCTTC	CSVEKFNGGYTF
TRBV27	TRBJ1-6	-	-	TGTGCCAGCAGTCGAGACACCCAGAGCTCCTATAATTCACCCCTCCACTTT	CASSRDTQSSYNSPLHF
TRBV27	TRBJ2-1	-	TRBD2	TGTGCCAGCAGTTCCCAGCGGGGGGTTAAGTTCTTC	CASSSQRGVKFF
TRBV29-1	TRBJ2-2	-	TRBD2	TGCAGCGTGGGGGGGTCGGTTTGGCGGGATACCGGGGAGCTGTTTTTT	CSVGGSVWRDTGELFF
TRBV6-5	TRBJ1-5	-	-	TGTGCCAGCAGCCCCCGGAGGAATCAGCCCCAGCATTTT	CASSPRRNQPQHF
TRBV6-1	TRBJ2-5	-	TRBD1	TGTGCCAGCAGTGAAGCGCCGACAGGGCAAGAGACCCAGTACTTC	CASSEAPTGQETQYF